The 13 T cell receptor beta chains below were found in one sample sequenced in a study of graft-versus-host responses after intestinal transplantation (dated by TCRdb to 2020 to 2023). The time point label, read with the paper, signifies: cells obtained before transplantation from donor or recipient. No cognate antigen is known for these TCRs. Library preparation used the immunoSEQ multiplex PCR assay. In TCRdb, the immuneACCESS table is reduced to in-frame sequences with V and J assigned. These tables do not hold every clone; where another copy was compared, an unresolved V gene accounts for under half, and the others remain unexplained. A total of around 69,000 clones appear in this sample, around 91% of them only once. The top ten constitute about 4% of the sample. Sequencing was performed on unstimulated CD8+ T cells sorted from spleen or lymph node cells, taken before transplant. The receptors derive from a human donor who was the organ donor for an intestinal transplant.

The chain employs TRBV2 and TRBJ1-5; possibly TRBD1 for D (5 bases). The V and J ends lost 2 bases and 6 bases respectively, with 11 bases between them. The CDR3 is 14 amino acids. Germline V CDR1 and CDR2: SNHLY, FYNNEI. CDR3 loop: CASSESGRSQPQHF. The CDR3 DNA reads TGTGCCAGCAGTGAATCAGGGCGCAGTCAGCCCCAGCATTTT.

In its sample, this clone was seen once. The chain is built from TRBV7-2 and TRBJ1-2; tentative D call: TRBD1 (5 bases). Germline V CDR1 and CDR2: SGHTA, FQGNSA. The CDR3 spans 15 residues. Trimming cost V 2 bases and J 0 bases, with 10 bases left between them. The DNA of the CDR3 is TGTGCCAGCAGCTTAACCGACAGTTCTAACTATGGCTACACCTTC. Its protein is CASSLTDSSNYGYTF. Combining the CDR3 with reference TRBV7-2 and TRBJ1-2 gives the whole variable domain GAGVSQSPSNKVTEKGKDVELRCDPISGHTALYWYRQSLGQGLEFLIYFQGNSAPDKSGLPSDRFSAERTGGSVSTLTIQRTQQEDSAVYLCASSLTDSSNYGYTFGSGTRLTVV.

For the CDR3, the DNA is TGTGCCAGCAGCTTAGCGGGACTAGCGGGTAATGAGCAGTTCTTC. Translated, it gives CASSLAGLAGNEQFF. The V gene is TRBV7-8, the J gene TRBJ2-1; 12 bases match TRBD2. This CDR3 comprises 15 residues. V trimming: 0 bases; J trimming: 7 bases; junction bases outside the gene matches: 1. Germline V lookup: CDR1 SGHVS, CDR2 FQNEAQ.

This CDR3 reads CASSIGRARDRDPNYGYTF. The DNA for the CDR3 is TGTGCCAGTAGTATCGGCCGCGCCCGGGACAGGGATCCTAACTATGGCTACACCTTC. The rearrangement joins TRBV19 to TRBJ1-2; 9 nucleotides line up with TRBD1. The CDR3 spans 19 residues. The germline gives CDR1 LNHDA, CDR2 SQIVND (reference sequence). Trimming at V came to 3 bases and at J to 0 bases, leaving 14 bases not matched to a gene.

This rearrangement joins TRBV14 to TRBJ2-5; TRBD1 agrees at 11 bases. Trimming at V came to 3 bases and at J to 4 bases, leaving 7 bases not matched to a gene. Germline V gene sequence: CDR1 SGHDN, CDR2 FVKESK. The CDR3 totals 16 residues. Written as DNA, the CDR3 is TGTGCCAGCAGCCATAGGGACAGGGGGATTCGAGAGACCCAGTACTTC. It encodes CASSHRDRGIRETQYF.

The DNA of the CDR3 is TGTGCCAGCAGTTGGACAGGGAATACTTACCAAGAGACCCAGTACTTC. It codes for CASSWTGNTYQETQYF. The rearrangement links TRBV27 to TRBJ2-5; 8 bases line up with TRBD1. V lost 4 bases to trimming and J lost 0 bases; unmatched junction nucleotides: 7. This CDR3 contains 16 residues. Germline V CDR1 and CDR2: MNHEY, SMNVEV (reference sequence).

This chain connects TRBV5-1 to TRBJ2-2; 8 nucleotides align to TRBD2. The CDR3 loop spans 14 amino acids. From germline, CDR1 is SGHRS and CDR2 YFSETQ. J gave up 5 bases and V 4 bases, and 4 bases lay outside the gene matches. CDR3 region: CASSTGLVTGELFF. The CDR3 DNA follows: TGCGCCAGCAGCACGGGACTAGTGACCGGGGAGCTGTTTTTT.

The chain has TRBV2 and TRBJ1-3; D is ambiguous. This CDR3 contains 15 residues. Trimming removed 4 bases at V and 4 bases at J, with 14 bases between. Germline V lookup: CDR1 SNHLY, CDR2 FYNNEI. The CDR3 DNA is TGTGCCAGCAGTGCCTCAGGAGGGAAAGGAAACACCATATATTTT. It yields the protein CASSASGGKGNTIYF.

The CDR3 protein is CASSLALPGHSSYEQYV. The CDR3 coding sequence is TGTGCCAGCAGCTTGGCACTTCCGGGACACAGCTCCTACGAGCAGTACGTC. The genes are TRBV5-6 and TRBJ2-7; weak D call: TRBD1 (6 bases). There are 17 residues in the CDR3. Trimming removed 0 bases from V and 0 bases from J, with 16 bases in between. Per germline, CDR1 SGHDT and CDR2 YYEEEE.

This rearrangement joins TRBV7-9 to TRBJ2-2; 9 bases fit TRBD2. J was trimmed by 1 base and V by 5 bases; bases with no gene match: 11. CDR1 is SEHNR and CDR2 is FQNEAQ in the germline V gene (reference sequence). This CDR3 has 18 residues. The CDR3 loop is CASSPPKDSGGNTGELFF. CDR3 sequence (DNA): TGTGCCAGCAGCCCCCCTAAAGATAGCGGGGGGAACACCGGGGAGCTGTTTTTT.

The chain employs TRBV2 and TRBJ1-4; D ambiguous. Trimming pared 5 bases from V and 2 bases from J, leaving 9 bases between. This CDR3 is 14 amino acids long. From germline, CDR1 is SNHLY and CDR2 FYNNEI. The CDR3, as DNA: TGTGCCAGCAGTCCCGTCGGGACTAATGAAAAACTGTTTTTT. It specifies CASSPVGTNEKLFF.

This chain uses TRBV28 with TRBJ2-2; TRBD1 matches 7 bases. CDR1 is MDHEN, CDR2 SYDVKM, per germline. V lost 3 bases, J lost 3 bases, and 4 bases stayed unmatched. The CDR3 covers 15 residues. The CDR3 sequence is CASSFYQGDTGELFF. The CDR3 bases are TGTGCCAGCAGTTTTTATCAGGGGGACACCGGGGAGCTGTTTTTT.

CDR3 sequence (DNA): TGTGCCAGCAGTTACGGTAGCGGGGAGCCCCAGCATTTT. Its protein is CASSYGSGEPQHF. The chain employs TRBV6-6 and TRBJ1-5; D is unresolved. Germline CDR1 and CDR2: MNHNY and SVGAGI (reference sequence). V dropped 2 bases and J dropped 8 bases, with 10 bases sitting between them. This CDR3 region has 13 residues.